One sample yielded the 10 T cell receptor beta chains listed below, sequenced in a study of cytomegalovirus exposure and HLA in healthy donors. Vbeta (60) and Jbeta (13) primers were used in the PCR. Sequencing was performed with immunoSEQ multiplex PCR; in TCRdb, only in-frame clones are kept and a portion is missing. The sample shows 70,000 or so clones, roughly 90% of them seen only once. The specimen sequenced was PBMCs. These receptors came from a woman aged 25 to 39 in good health and CMV-seronegative.

Regarding this clone: An end of the junction differs from the germline gene, which may be a read error. V and J are TRBV7-2 and TRBJ2-2; 11 nucleotides match TRBD2. The CDR3 is 16 residues long. Looked up from germline, CDR1 is SGHTA and CDR2 is FQGNSA. CDR3 sequence (DNA): TGTGCCAGCAGCCTAGCGGGAGGTTCGAACACCGGGGAGCTGTTTTTT. It yields the protein CASSLAGGSNTGELFF.

This clone was detected only a few times. This sequence joins TRBV4-2 and TRBJ2-7; 10 bases fit TRBD2. Trimming at V came to 0 bases and at J to 5 bases, leaving 7 bases not matched to a gene. The CDR3 has 16 amino acids. The germline V gene encodes CDR1 LGHNA and CDR2 YNFKEQ. The CDR3 region is CASSQDEGLAGDEQYF. Here the CDR3 DNA reads TGTGCCAGCAGCCAAGATGAGGGCCTAGCGGGAGACGAGCAGTACTTC.

The rearrangement links TRBV4-2 to TRBJ2-5, with 7 nucleotides matching TRBD2. V dropped 2 bases and J dropped 2; count of bases not matched to a gene: 2. The germline gives CDR1 LGHNA, CDR2 YNFKEQ. The CDR3 has 14 residues. In DNA form, the CDR3 reads TGTGCCAGCAGCCAACTAGCGGAGCAAGAGACCCAGTACTTC. Encoded protein: CASSQLAEQETQYF.

The chain has TRBV4-1 and TRBJ2-3; D possibly corresponds to TRBD1 (6 bases). The germline V gene has CDR1 MGHRA and CDR2 YSYEKL. The V gene lost 0 bases and the J gene lost 3 bases, with 16 bases spanning the gap. The CDR3 consists of 17 residues. The CDR3 DNA reads TGCGCCAGCAGCCAAGACGTAAACAGGGAGAGAACAGATACGCAGTATTTT. It yields the protein CASSQDVNRERTDTQYF.

The chain employs TRBV7-2 and TRBJ2-5, with 13 bases lining up with TRBD2. After removal of 5 bases from V and 5 bases from J, the junction contained 8 bases not matched to a gene. From germline, CDR1 is SGHTA and CDR2 FQGNSA. The CDR3 is 16 amino acids. CDR3 in amino acids: CASSLPGLAGYETQYF. The CDR3 region has the DNA TGTGCCAGCAGCCTCCCGGGACTAGCGGGATACGAGACCCAGTACTTC.

Concerning this clone itself: Additional DNA sequences in this sample encode the identical CDR3. This chain uses TRBV19 with TRBJ1-3; D not certain. V was clipped by 9 bases and J by 1 base, with 10 bases between them. The CDR3 is 13 residues long. Germline-derived CDR1 and CDR2 are LNHDA and SQIVND (reference sequence). The CDR3 loop is CASSAPSGNTIYF. The CDR3, as DNA: TGTGCCAGCAGTGCGCCATCTGGAAACACCATATATTTT.

This chain uses TRBV10-3 with TRBJ2-3, with TRBD1 matching over 8 bases. The trim removed 10 bases at V and 2 bases at J, leaving 11 bases unmatched. The germline V gene has CDR1 ENHRY and CDR2 SYGVKD. The CDR3 spans 15 residues. CDR3 protein: CATSDGQGSTDTQYF. Here the CDR3 DNA reads TGTGCCACCTCGGATGGACAGGGATCCACAGATACGCAGTATTTT.

The chain uses TRBV6-1 and TRBJ2-3; tentative D call: TRBD1 (5 bases). Germline CDR1 MNHNS, CDR2 SASEGT. The CDR3 is 14 residues long. The V end lost 1 base, the J end lost 2 bases, and 7 bases lay between the germline ends. The CDR3 is CASSEDRFTDTQYF. Written as DNA, the CDR3 is TGTGCCAGCAGTGAAGACAGGTTCACAGATACGCAGTATTTT.

This rearrangement joins TRBV9 to TRBJ1-2; possible D gene TRBD1, 6 bases. The CDR3 extends over 14 amino acids. Trimming removed 1 base from V and 3 bases from J, with 10 bases in between. Germline V gene sequence: CDR1 SGDLS, CDR2 YYNGEE. In DNA form, the CDR3 reads TGTGCCAGCAGCGTACACAGGGATTACTATGGCTACACCTTC. Its protein product is CASSVHRDYYGYTF.

V usage is TRBV5-1 and J usage is TRBJ1-2, with 9 bases that match TRBD1. Trimming took 4 bases from V and 1 from J; bases not matched to a gene: 2. Germline values: CDR1 SGHRS, CDR2 YFSETQ. The CDR3 spans 14 residues. CDR3 nucleotide sequence: TGCGCCAGCAGCCCGGACAGGGGTAACTATGGCTACACCTTC. Translation gives CASSPDRGNYGYTF.